This entry features one TCR beta chain sequence. Other DNA variants within this sample encode the same CDR3. Measured with immunoSEQ multiplex PCR; TCRdb has only the in-frame clones, and not every one. The sample gives approximately 160,000 clones, 92% of which show up once; 0.65% to 0.85% is in the top ten. V lost 2 bases and J lost 4, with 5 bases in between. Germline-derived CDR1 and CDR2 are GTSNPN and SVGIG (reference sequence). The CDR3 is made up of 11 amino acids. The sample belongs to a study of control samples from healthy donors and cancer patients. This clonotype was obtained from a woman in her 30s in good health. This rearrangement joins TRBV30 to TRBJ2-5; D unclear. Sequencing used blood. CDR3 residues: CAWSSGETQYF. The CDR3, as DNA: TGTGCCTGGAGTTCAGGAGAGACCCAGTACTTC.